The 4 T cell receptor beta chains given below trace back to one sample, sequenced in a study of T cells in Graves' hyperthyroidism and ophthalmopathy. Amplification targeted TCR beta CDR3 regions from RNA transcripts. HTBI primers drove first-round RT-PCR of the TCR CDR3. One entry per CDR3 protein, called by TCRdb with MiXCR from the multiplex PCR reads. The sample lists roughly 420,000 distinct CDR3 sequences, around a sixth occurring once. Sequencing was carried out using blood. Receptors were obtained from a woman aged 18-30 years with Graves' hyperthyroidism.

This clonotype has ten or more counts. V is TRBV9 and J is TRBJ1-1; no definite D call. The CDR3 runs 14 residues. Trimming took off 0 bases at V and 7 bases at J, with 13 bases between the two ends. Germline V lookup: CDR1 SGDLS, CDR2 YYNGEE. Here the CDR3 reads CASSVVGRAGEAFF. In DNA, the CDR3 is TGTGCCAGCAGCGTAGTAGGGAGGGCTGGTGAAGCTTTCTTT.

This clonotype was observed at least ten times. The V gene is TRBV18, the J gene TRBJ1-2, with 7 bases matching TRBD1. The CDR3 covers 14 residues. Looked up from germline, CDR1 is KGHSH and CDR2 is LQKENI. V dropped 2 bases and J dropped 4; count of bases not matched to a gene: 4. The CDR3 sequence is CASSPGQDSYGYTF. The CDR3, as DNA: TGTGCCAGCTCACCAGGACAGGACAGCTATGGCTACACCTTC.

The chain carries TRBV7-3 and TRBJ2-7; D remains ambiguous. In germline, CDR1 is SGHTA, CDR2 FQGTGA. This CDR3 region has 16 residues. The V end was cut by 2 bases, the J end by 2 bases, with 16 bases between. The CDR3 DNA follows: TGTGCCAGCAGCTTATACCCGGGCCCTGGAACCTACGAGCAGTACTTC. The encoded protein is CASSLYPGPGTYEQYF.

This clonotype came up many times. A much larger clone is a single base away; this may be a read error. The V call is TRBV2, the J call TRBJ1-2; D gene unclear. Trimming removed 3 bases from V and 4 bases from J, with 6 bases in between. Germline V CDR1 and CDR2: SNHLY, FYNNEI. The CDR3 consists of 12 residues. CDR3 residues: CASSDSSYGYTF. For the CDR3, the DNA is TGTGCCAGCAGTGACAGCTCCTATGGCTACACCTTC.